The clone carrying this TCR beta chain occurred once. What it recognizes is unknown. These data are taken from a study of beta chain features in type 1 diabetes. Study-level points and caveats: For Type 1 diabetes patients, all four CD4+ subsets carried TCRB CDR3s that were moderately but significantly shorter.

The CDR3 loop spans 16 amino acids. Germline CDR1 is SGHRS and CDR2 is YFSETQ. V shed 1 base, J shed 5 bases, and the junction held 10 bases outside the gene matches. All of the isolated RNA was reverse transcribed, so expressed TCRB transcripts were sequenced. Profiled with immunoSEQ multiplex PCR; TCRdb holds only in-frame clones, not every one. The sample holds roughly 240,000 clones; about 24% are singletons and the top ten take 0.012%. A heparinised blood draw that averaged about 100 mL was obtained once from each donor. The chain has TRBV5-1 and TRBJ1-2; 8 nucleotides align to TRBD1. The sample comprised naive CD4+ T cells from blood. The origin of this receptor is a woman aged 25-40 years with type 1 diabetes. The CDR3 bases are TGCGCCAGCAGCTTGTCCCGGGACAGGCGAGCGTATGGCTACACCTTC. As protein: CASSLSRDRRAYGYTF.